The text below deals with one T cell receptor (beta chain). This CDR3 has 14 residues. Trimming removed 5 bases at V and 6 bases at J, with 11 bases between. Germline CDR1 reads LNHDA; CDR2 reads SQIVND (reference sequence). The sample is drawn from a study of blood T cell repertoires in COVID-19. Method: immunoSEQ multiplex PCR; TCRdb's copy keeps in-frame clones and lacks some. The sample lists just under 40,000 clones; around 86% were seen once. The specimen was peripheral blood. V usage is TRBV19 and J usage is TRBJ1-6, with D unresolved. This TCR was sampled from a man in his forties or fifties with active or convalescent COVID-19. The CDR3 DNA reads TGTGCCAGTAGTGTGCCAGGACTTAATTCACCCCTCCACTTT. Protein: CASSVPGLNSPLHF.